The rows below give T cell receptor beta chains drawn from one sample of a study of response to subunit inactivated influenza vaccine. TCRdb itself ran the RT-PCR reads through MiXCR, one entry per CDR3 protein. The sample carries about 540,000 distinct CDR3 sequences, around 25% recorded once. These records were also assigned to another study, of T cells expressing NK-cell markers.

Sequenced here: CD4+ T cells sorted from PBMCs, sampled 11 to 12 days after vaccination. All receptors come from a man aged 45 to 65 who received an inactivated influenza vaccine. CDR3s include the opening cysteine and the closing phenylalanine or tryptophan. The D gene is left open where the match is weak. Size tells how often a clone was seen (once, few, many) or the class of an expanded clone, and some rows leave it out.

D,size,J,V,CDR3,DNA
TRBD2,.,TRBJ2-5,TRBV20-1,CSARVAGGPEETQYF,TGCAGTGCTAGAGTAGCGGGGGGGCCGGAAGAGACCCAGTACTTC
.,few,TRBJ2-3,TRBV5-6,CASSLGAYRLTDTQYF,TGTGCCAGCAGCTTGGGAGCGTACCGTCTCACAGATACGCAGTATTTT
TRBD2,.,TRBJ2-7,TRBV7-2,CASSRGSSGGEQYF,TGTGCCAGCAGTCGAGGGTCTAGCGGGGGTGAGCAGTACTTC
.,many,TRBJ2-2,TRBV20-1,CSARVPLGDTGELFF,TGCAGTGCTAGAGTCCCCTTGGGGGACACCGGGGAGCTGTTTTTT
.,.,TRBJ1-2,TRBV27,CASSSQYGTRNYGYTF,TGTGCCAGCAGTTCGCAATACGGGACGCGGAACTATGGCTACACCTTC
TRBD2,.,TRBJ2-1,TRBV28,CASLPVAGGRAYNEQFF,TGTGCCAGCCTGCCGGTAGCGGGAGGACGTGCCTACAATGAGCAGTTCTTC
TRBD2,.,TRBJ2-7,TRBV5-6,CASSGGLAGEQYF,TGTGCCAGCAGCGGGGGACTAGCGGGCGAGCAGTACTTC
TRBD2,.,TRBJ2-1,TRBV2,CASTTQGLARYNEQFF,TGTGCCAGTACGACCCAGGGACTAGCCCGCTACAATGAGCAGTTCTTC
.,few,TRBJ2-5,TRBV20-1,CSALESGRGQTQYF,TGCAGTGCCCTAGAGTCAGGGAGAGGACAGACCCAGTACTTC
TRBD2,.,TRBJ2-1,TRBV29-1,CSVAFTGGEQFF,TGCAGCGTTGCATTTACGGGGGGTGAGCAGTTCTTC
TRBD2,few,TRBJ2-1,TRBV7-8,CASSPLLASGRRRTYNEQFF,TGTGCCAGCAGCCCCCTCTTAGCTAGCGGGAGGAGGCGCACCTACAATGAGCAGTTCTTC
TRBD2,.,TRBJ2-1,TRBV6-2/TRBV6-3,CASTRGVRTSSYNEQFF,TGTGCCAGCACCAGAGGGGTTCGGACTAGTTCCTACAATGAGCAGTTCTTC
TRBD1,.,TRBJ1-1,TRBV27,CASSLHLTGRFTEAFF,TGTGCCAGCAGTCTCCACTTGACAGGGAGGTTCACTGAAGCTTTCTTT
.,few,TRBJ2-1,TRBV5-1,CASSLLPLQGPSEQFF,TGCGCCAGCAGCTTGCTCCCCTTACAGGGCCCCAGTGAGCAGTTCTTC
.,many,TRBJ2-3,TRBV7-2,CASSLPGLPDTQYF,TGTGCCAGCAGCTTGCCGGGCCTGCCAGATACGCAGTATTTT
TRBD2,many,TRBJ2-3,TRBV4-2,CASSQDTLAGGQDTQYF,TGTGCCAGCAGCCAAGACACCCTAGCGGGAGGGCAAGATACGCAGTATTTT
.,few,TRBJ2-1,TRBV20-1,CSARDTMKSGSYNEQFF,TGCAGTGCTAGAGATACCATGAAGAGTGGCTCCTACAATGAGCAGTTCTTC
.,.,TRBJ2-1,TRBV24-1,CATSEGQLSLNEQFF,TGTGCCACCAGTGAGGGACAATTGTCCCTCAATGAGCAGTTCTTC
.,few,TRBJ2-1,TRBV2,CASQYVDEQFF,TGTGCCAGCCAATATGTCGATGAGCAGTTCTTC
.,.,TRBJ2-4,TRBV11-1,CASSLGPDQGRAKNIQYF,TGTGCCAGCAGCTTAGGGCCGGACCAGGGCCGTGCCAAAAACATTCAGTACTTC
.,.,TRBJ2-5,TRBV4-3,CASSQEGGCEETQYF,TGCGCCAGCAGCCAAGAAGGGGGTTGCGAAGAGACCCAGTACTTC
.,.,TRBJ2-5,TRBV5-1,CASRQTYETQYF,TGCGCCAGCAGACAAACTTACGAGACCCAGTACTTC
TRBD2,few,TRBJ2-3,TRBV4-2,CPSSQGLAGGGADTQYF,TGTCCCAGCAGCCAAGGGCTAGCGGGAGGAGGAGCAGATACGCAGTATTTT
TRBD2,.,TRBJ2-3,TRBV11-2,CASSSSGRAGDTQYF,TGTGCCAGCAGCTCTAGCGGGAGGGCCGGGGATACGCAGTATTTT
TRBD2,.,TRBJ2-5,TRBV11-2,CASSSGTSGGGPPSETQYF,TGTGCCAGCAGCTCCGGGACTAGCGGGGGAGGACCTCCCTCGGAGACCCAGTACTTC
.,.,TRBJ2-1,TRBV19,CASTRSKMVRGDNEQFF,TGTGCCAGTACTAGAAGTAAGATGGTGAGAGGAGACAATGAGCAGTTCTTC
.,few,TRBJ2-2,TRBV4-3,CASSLTVRRGTGELFF,TGCGCCAGCAGCCTCACCGTTCGACGGGGCACCGGGGAGCTGTTTTTT
TRBD2,few,TRBJ2-3,TRBV5-5,CASSSVAGNRDTQYF,TGTGCCAGCAGTTCCGTAGCGGGGAATAGAGATACGCAGTATTTT
.,.,TRBJ2-1,TRBV20-1,CSASIGNNNEQFF,TGCAGTGCTAGTATCGGCAATAACAATGAGCAGTTCTTC
.,many,TRBJ2-5,TRBV5-1,CASSLGEEETQYF,TGCGCCAGCAGCTTGGGTGAGGAAGAGACCCAGTACTTC
TRBD2,few,TRBJ2-3,TRBV20-1,CSAPRTSGTTDTQYF,TGCAGTGCACCTCGGACTAGCGGGACCACAGATACGCAGTATTTT
.,.,TRBJ2-5,TRBV7-2,CASSLEVGTQYF,TGTGCCAGCAGCTTAGAGGTGGGAACCCAGTACTTC
TRBD1,few,TRBJ2-3,TRBV10-3,CAIGDPGQGAADTQYF,TGTGCCATCGGGGACCCGGGGCAGGGGGCGGCAGATACGCAGTATTTT
TRBD1,.,TRBJ1-1,TRBV3-1,CASSQDLGRGTEAFF,TGTGCCAGCAGCCAAGATCTAGGCAGGGGGACTGAAGCTTTCTTT
.,.,TRBJ2-2,TRBV7-2,CASSLVGRRTGELFF,TGTGCCAGCAGCTTAGTGGGTCGTAGGACCGGGGAGCTGTTTTTT
TRBD1,.,TRBJ1-1,TRBV20-1,CSARLGQMNTEAFF,TGCAGTGCTAGGCTGGGACAGATGAACACTGAAGCTTTCTTT
.,.,TRBJ1-1,TRBV7-8,CASSPRTGTLLTNTEAFF,TGTGCCAGCAGCCCCAGAACAGGGACATTGTTAACGAACACTGAAGCTTTCTTT
.,few,TRBJ2-5,TRBV6-1,CASTHASGETQYF,TGTGCCAGCACCCATGCCAGCGGCGAGACCCAGTACTTC
.,.,TRBJ1-1,TRBV12-3/TRBV12-4,CASRSGTLNTEAFF,TGTGCCAGCAGGTCCGGGACCCTAAACACTGAAGCTTTCTTT
.,few,TRBJ2-2,TRBV5-1,CASSKQGSNTGELFF,TGCGCCAGCAGCAAACAGGGCTCGAACACCGGGGAGCTGTTTTTT
.,.,TRBJ1-5,TRBV20-1,CSARGRVSNQPQHF,TGCAGTGCTAGGGGCAGGGTTAGCAATCAGCCCCAGCATTTT
.,.,TRBJ2-7,TRBV5-1,CASSLDSGVLGEQYF,TGCGCCAGCAGCTTGGATTCTGGGGTTTTGGGGGAGCAGTACTTC
.,.,TRBJ1-2,TRBV12-3/TRBV12-4,CASSPLRVGYGYTF,TGTGCCAGCAGCCCTCTGAGGGTTGGCTATGGCTACACCTTC
.,.,TRBJ2-3,TRBV7-2,CASSLAGQVDTQYF,TGTGCCAGCAGCTTAGCGGGTCAGGTGGATACGCAGTATTTT
TRBD1,.,TRBJ2-5,TRBV3-1,CASSRTGTGQETQYF,TGTGCCAGCAGCCGAACCGGGACAGGTCAAGAGACCCAGTACTTC
TRBD1,few,TRBJ2-7,TRBV11-2,CASRQSRGDRAREQYF,TGTGCCAGCAGACAAAGCCGAGGGGACAGGGCGAGGGAGCAGTACTTC
TRBD2,.,TRBJ2-2,TRBV6-1,CASVKPGGSAGELFF,TGTGCCAGCGTTAAGCCGGGGGGGTCGGCCGGGGAGCTGTTTTTT
.,.,TRBJ2-2,TRBV12-3/TRBV12-4,CASTLAPGELFF,TGTGCCAGCACCCTTGCGCCCGGGGAGCTGTTTTTT
TRBD2,.,TRBJ2-5,TRBV27,CASSPSSGGGETQYF,TGTGCCAGCAGTCCCTCTAGCGGGGGCGGGGAGACCCAGTACTTC
.,once,TRBJ2-1,TRBV12-3/TRBV12-4,CASKPGGGGPVNEQFF,TGTGCCAGCAAACCAGGAGGGGGAGGGCCTGTGAATGAGCAGTTCTTC
.,.,TRBJ2-3,TRBV5-1,CASSLLGFSTDTQYF,TGCGCCAGCAGTTTACTGGGGTTTAGCACAGATACGCAGTATTTT
TRBD1,.,TRBJ1-1,TRBV12-3/TRBV12-4,CASSFPPTGVNTEAFF,TGTGCCAGCAGTTTTCCTCCGACAGGGGTAAACACTGAAGCTTTCTTT
TRBD2,.,TRBJ2-1,TRBV6-5,CASSSRTSLREQFF,TGTGCCAGCAGTTCCCGGACTAGCCTAAGGGAGCAGTTCTTC
.,many,TRBJ2-6,TRBV28,CASRYGTANVLTF,TGTGCCAGCAGATACGGGACGGCCAACGTCCTGACTTTC